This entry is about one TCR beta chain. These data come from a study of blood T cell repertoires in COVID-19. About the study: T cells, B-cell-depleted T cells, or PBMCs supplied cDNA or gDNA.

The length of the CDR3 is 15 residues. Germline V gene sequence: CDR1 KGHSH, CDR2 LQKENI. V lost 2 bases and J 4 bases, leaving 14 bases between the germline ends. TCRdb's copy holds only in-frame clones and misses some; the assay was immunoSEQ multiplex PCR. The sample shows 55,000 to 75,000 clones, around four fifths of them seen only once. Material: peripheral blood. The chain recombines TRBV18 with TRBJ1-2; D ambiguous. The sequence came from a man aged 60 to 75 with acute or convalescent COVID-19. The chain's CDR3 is CASSPSSDAAYGYTF. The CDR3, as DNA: TGTGCCAGCTCACCATCTAGCGACGCTGCCTATGGCTACACCTTC.